Below, one T cell receptor beta chain is given with its context. Its antigen is not identified. Germline loops: CDR1 SGHVS, CDR2 FNYEAQ. V gave up 2 bases and J gave up 7 bases, with 12 bases separating them. The CDR3 is 14 residues long. These data originate in a study of T cell repertoires in ileal Crohn's disease. Across the study: Patients had a median roughly 8-year disease duration, and approximately 35% were active smokers. Study-wide findings and caveats: All patients with clonality above 26.8% had endoscopic recurrence.

Each sample's TCRB immunosequencing used five hundred nanograms of biopsy DNA. Here immunoSEQ multiplex PCR was the method, and the copy in TCRdb shows in-frame clones only, minus some. The sample includes 6,000 to 8,000 clones, around 92% of them seen just once. The chain has TRBV7-6 and TRBJ2-4, with D maybe TRBD2 (6 bases). The clonotype was recovered from an adult with Crohn's disease. Sequencing used ileal tissue. The CDR3 DNA follows: TGTGCCAGCAGCTTATTGGGGGGAACGAACATTCAGTACTTC. Amino acids: CASSLLGGTNIQYF.